This T cell receptor beta chain originates from a study of T cells in Graves' hyperthyroidism and ophthalmopathy. Uncontrolled infection, other autoimmune disease, pregnancy or lactation barred patients from enrollment. Thyroid ultrasound, orbital computed tomography, clinical symptoms, and serum thyroxine and TRAb underpinned diagnoses. RNA transcripts were the template for amplifying TCR beta CDR3 regions. RT-PCR in the first round (using the HTBI primer set) targeted the TCR CDR3. In TCRdb, the multiplex PCR reads were re-called with MiXCR into one record per CDR3 protein. The sample holds about 640,000 distinct CDR3 sequences, less than 25% seen once. There are 13 residues in the CDR3. Germline V lookup: CDR1 MNHNS, CDR2 SASEGT. Trimming removed 3 bases at V and 2 bases at J, with 7 bases between.

Sample: blood. The origin of this receptor is a man aged 25-45 years with Graves' ophthalmopathy. The chain links TRBV6-1 to TRBJ2-5; possibly TRBD2 for D (5 bases). The CDR3, as DNA: TGTGCCAGCAGTGATGAGCGGCAAGAGACCCAGTACTTC. Its translation is CASSDERQETQYF.